This T cell receptor (beta chain) was recorded in a study of blood T cell repertoires in COVID-19. At the level of the study: From T cells, B-cell-depleted T cells, or PBMCs came the material, which was cDNA or gDNA.

Methods used by the authors: Reference gene primer amplification gave nucleated cell count estimates. Assay: immunoSEQ multiplex PCR; the TCRdb copy retains only in-frame clones and omits some. V and J calls plus clone size are reproduced from that table; the DNA served to infer D and trimming. The repertoire includes approximately 270,000 clones, about 89% of them detected once, and just under 9% sits in the top ten. Germline V gene lookup returns CDR1 SGHDN and CDR2 FVKESK. V shed 5 bases and J shed 5 bases, with 12 bases lying between them. This CDR3 has 13 residues. Input material: peripheral blood. This sequence was found in a man aged 40-49 years with active or convalescent COVID-19. The chain recombines TRBV14 with TRBJ1-1; unclear D gene. The CDR3 reads CASSVHEGTEAFF. The CDR3 DNA follows: TGTGCCAGCAGCGTACACGAGGGAACTGAAGCTTTCTTT. The full variable domain, in which reference TRBV14 and TRBJ1-1 provide the parts outside the CDR3, is EAGVTQFPSHSVIEKGQTVTLRCDPISGHDNLYWYRRVMGKEIKFLLHFVKESKQDESGMPNNRFLAERTGGTYSTLKVQPAELEDSGVYFCASSVHEGTEAFFGQGTRLTVV.